This entry describes one T cell receptor beta chain. This CDR3 comprises 14 residues. Per germline, CDR1 SGHKS and CDR2 YYEKEE (reference sequence). Deletions cut 2 bases from V and 4 bases from J, with 13 bases between. This sample was taken from a study of sequential checkpoint blockade in melanoma. The treatment denotes: randomized to nivolumab then ipilimumab (arm A) or the reverse (arm B). Live CD3+CD8+ CD19− CD56− cells were sorted from PBMCs. Using immunoSEQ multiplex PCR, the repertoire was profiled, and TCRdb retains in-frame clones only, with some absent. The table has tens of thousands of clones, approximately 85% seen once.

The sample was CD8+ T cells sorted from blood (inferred from file names), taken from a patient given nivolumab and ipilimumab in sequence. The clonotype was recovered from a human donor with melanoma. The rearrangement links TRBV5-5 to TRBJ2-7; a weak D match, TRBD2 (7 bases). CDR3 protein: CASSLGGGGYEQYF. Written as DNA, the CDR3 is TGTGCCAGCAGCTTAGGGGGGGGTGGGTACGAGCAGTACTTC.